This record covers a single T cell receptor (beta chain). Its matching antigen is unknown. Trimming removed 5 bases at V and 12 bases at J, with 14 bases between. CDR3 length equals 11 residues. CDR1 and CDR2 (germline): MNHNS, SASEGT. These data belong to a study of shared clonotypes between healthy human individuals. Regarding the study as a whole: The generation probabilities recorded for non-shared clonotypes fell below those of clonotypes shared by all four donors. Blood was the sole source, and tissue repertoires probably differ.

Here immunoSEQ multiplex PCR was the method, and the copy in TCRdb shows in-frame clones only, minus some. The data hold over a million clones, with roughly 70% observed a single time. This chain uses TRBV6-1 with TRBJ2-7; D call uncertain. This clonotype originated in a man aged 18-30 years in good health. The source material was memory CD4+ T cells sorted from blood. Subset described: CD45RA-negative fraction. CDR3 in amino acids: CASSPPRPVYF. DNA of the CDR3: TGTGCCAGCAGTCCGCCGAGACCCGTGTACTTC.